A selection of T cell receptor beta chains follows, all from one sample in a study of blood T cells in healthy people across ages. TCRdb called the 5' RACE reads again in MiXCR, with one record for every CDR3 protein. The data hold over a million distinct CDR3 sequences, with approximately 40% observed a single time. Sample: blood. The receptors were gathered from a woman under 30 in good health. The CDR3 runs from the conserved cysteine through the conserved F or W. The D gene is left open where the match is weak. Clone sizes are given selectively: once, few, many, or a class where the clone is expanded.

TRBJ1-2 . TRBV10-3 many . CAITSRDRLFFGYTF
TRBJ2-7 TRBD2 TRBV20-1 few TGCAGTGCTAGCGGACTAGCGGGACGCGAGCAGTACTTC CSASGLAGREQYF
TRBJ2-1 . TRBV6-2/TRBV6-3 . TGTGCCAACAGTTACTCGGCTTACAATGAGCAGTTCTTC CANSYSAYNEQFF
TRBJ1-6 . TRBV14 . TGTGCCAGCAGCGACAGGACCTTAGGGTATAATTCACCCCTCCACTTT CASSDRTLGYNSPLHF
TRBJ2-1 . TRBV7-2 . TGTGCCAGCAGCTTAACCCCGGGGACTCTCTACGAGCAGTTCTTC CASSLTPGTLYEQFF
TRBJ2-5 TRBD2 TRBV6-5 . TGTGCCAGCAGGGCTAGCGGAGGCGGGCCCCAAGAGACCCAGTACTTC CASRASGGGPQETQYF
TRBJ2-1 . TRBV5-1 few TGCGCCAGCAGCTTGTACAGTTTCTACAATGAGCAGTTCTTC CASSLYSFYNEQFF
TRBJ1-4 . TRBV29-1 . TGCAGCGTTGGTCCAGGGCGAGTCGGGGAACTGTTTTTT CSVGPGRVGELFF
TRBJ1-4 . TRBV4-1 . TGCGCCAGCAGCCAGGGTCTCACTGAAAAACTGTTTTTT CASSQGLTEKLFF
TRBJ2-7 . TRBV27 . TGTGCCAGCAGTCGCGGAGACGGGAGTCACGAGCAGTACTTC CASSRGDGSHEQYF
TRBJ2-5 . TRBV4-1 . TGCGCCAGCAGCCCCCAGAGTTGGCTGCGGATTGAGCAGTACTTC CASSPQSWLRIEQYF
TRBJ2-1 . TRBV6-6 . TGTGCCAGTCGGATGGCGAACAATGAGCAGTTCTTC CASRMANNEQFF
TRBJ2-5 . TRBV15 few TGTGCCACCAGCACAGGGGCAGAGACCCAGTACTTC CATSTGAETQYF
TRBJ2-5 TRBD2 TRBV3-1 . TGTGCCAGCAGGGGGCTTTTAGCGGGGGTCGGAGAGACCCAGTACTTC CASRGLLAGVGETQYF
TRBJ1-2 . TRBV12-3/TRBV12-4 few TGTGCCAGCAGGAGAATGGGGAGGGAGCATGGCTACACCTTC CASRRMGREHGYTF
TRBJ2-5 TRBD2 TRBV7-2 . TGTGCCAGCAGTAGAACCGGGACTAGCGGGGGGATTCGGGAGACCCAGTACTTC CASSRTGTSGGIRETQYF
TRBJ1-1 . TRBV7-2 . TGTGCCAGCAGCGCCACGCGGTTTGAAGCTTTCTTT CASSATRFEAFF
TRBJ2-1 TRBD2 TRBV27 . TGTGCCAGCAGCCCCCTTGGCGGGGGAAGCTCCTACAATGAGCAGTTCTTC CASSPLGGGSSYNEQFF
TRBJ1-4 . TRBV20-1 . TGCAGTGCTAGAGCTTGGGGGGCCGGAACTAATGAAAAACTGTTTTTT CSARAWGAGTNEKLFF
TRBJ1-2 TRBD1 TRBV10-3 . TGTGCCATCGTTTCCGGACAGGGTCGAGGCTACACCTTC CAIVSGQGRGYTF
TRBJ2-1 . TRBV18 few TGTGCCAGCTCAGGGCAGGGTTCCCACAATGAGCAGTTCTTC CASSGQGSHNEQFF
TRBJ1-4 TRBD1 TRBV20-1 . TGCAGTGCGCAGGGGGGGAATGAAAAACTGTTTTTT CSAQGGNEKLFF
TRBJ2-5 . TRBV29-1 . TGCAGCGTTGCACAGGGAGCAGAGACCCAGTACTTC CSVAQGAETQYF
TRBJ1-1 . TRBV28 . TGTGCCAGCCTGCTACGGGAGGGGTACACTGAAGCTTTCTTT CASLLREGYTEAFF
TRBJ2-7 TRBD2 TRBV27 . TGTGTCAGCGGGGGCAGGGCCCACGAGCAGTACTTC CVSGGRAHEQYF
TRBJ2-3 . TRBV20-1 . TGCAGTGCTAGAGACTCCGGGACCTACACAGATACGCAGTATTTT CSARDSGTYTDTQYF
TRBJ2-7 . TRBV20-1 few TGCAGTGATGACGAGCAGTACTTC CSDDEQYF
TRBJ2-3 TRBD2 TRBV10-1 . TGCGCCAGCAGTGAGGGGGTTTCGCGGGGGGCCTTGGATACGCAGTATTTT CASSEGVSRGALDTQYF
TRBJ2-1 TRBD2 TRBV2 once TGTGCCGGAAATTCCGGGACTAGCCTATCCTACAATGAGCAGTTCTTC CAGNSGTSLSYNEQFF
TRBJ2-7 . TRBV12-3/TRBV12-4 few TGTGCCAGCATCTCGAGCGGATCCTACGAGCAGTACTTC CASISSGSYEQYF
TRBJ1-1 TRBD1 TRBV20-1 . TGCAGTGCCACAGGGGGTGCAGCTTTCTTT CSATGGAAFF
TRBJ1-2 . TRBV6-2/TRBV6-3 . TGTGCCAGCAAGCTCGGGCCTGTAGTGATCGGCTACACCTTC CASKLGPVVIGYTF
TRBJ2-3 TRBD2 TRBV18 few TGTGCCAGCTCAACAATGCTAGCGGGGGCAGCAGATACGCAGTATTTT CASSTMLAGAADTQYF
TRBJ2-1 . TRBV2 few TGTGCCAGCAATACTCTACCGTACAATGAGCAGTTCTTC CASNTLPYNEQFF
TRBJ2-1 . TRBV5-5 . TGTGCCAGCAGCTTGAGTGGCGGGACCTACGATGAGCAGTTCTTC CASSLSGGTYDEQFF
TRBJ1-1 . TRBV12-3/TRBV12-4 . TGTGCCAGCAGTTTAAGTTTGAGGGAGAACACTGAAGCTTTCTTT CASSLSLRENTEAFF
TRBJ2-7 . TRBV7-9 many TGTGCCAGCAGTAGGAGACACGACTACGAGCAGTACTTC CASSRRHDYEQYF
TRBJ2-5 TRBD1 TRBV12-3/TRBV12-4 . TGTGCCAGCAGTAGCCGGACAGGGGGTCAGGAGACCCAGTACTTC CASSSRTGGQETQYF
TRBJ2-1 . TRBV2 few TGTGCCAGCAGTCCAGGGTTTGTCAATGAGCAGTTCTTC CASSPGFVNEQFF
TRBJ2-6 . TRBV7-9 few TGTGCCAGCAGCTTAATGTCCGCTGGGGCCAACGTCCTGACTTTC CASSLMSAGANVLTF
TRBJ2-3 . TRBV7-3 . TGTGCCAGCAGCGCGACGGGACTTACTGATACGCAGTATTTT CASSATGLTDTQYF
TRBJ1-1 TRBD1 TRBV5-1 . TGCGCCAGCAGCCCGGAGATGACAGGGGCGTACACTGAAGCTTTCTTT CASSPEMTGAYTEAFF
TRBJ1-2 . TRBV4-1 . TGCGCCAGCAGCCAAGAGGTGGGGTCGAACTATGGCTACACCTTC CASSQEVGSNYGYTF
TRBJ2-1 . TRBV6-5 . TGTGCCAGCAGTTATGAGGGGTTCTACAATGAGCAGTTCTTC CASSYEGFYNEQFF
TRBJ2-3 . TRBV18 . TGTGCCAGCTCCGGGATCACGGATACGCAGTATTTT CASSGITDTQYF
TRBJ1-4 . TRBV25-1 . TGTGCCAGCCACATGGGGACTTACCGGGATGAAAAACTGTTTTTT CASHMGTYRDEKLFF
TRBJ2-6 TRBD1 TRBV6-4 few TGTGCCAGCAGTTGGACAGGGCAGGGTGGGGCCAACGTCCTGACTTTC CASSWTGQGGANVLTF
TRBJ2-3 TRBD2 TRBV7-3 . TGTGCCAACAGCTTGCACTCCTCTACCGGGACTAGCATTGATACGCAGTATTTT CANSLHSSTGTSIDTQYF
TRBJ2-1 TRBD1 TRBV20-1 . TGCAGTGCTAGACCGGACAGGGCGTTCTACAATGAGCAGTTCTTC CSARPDRAFYNEQFF
TRBJ2-6 TRBD1 TRBV11-2 . TGTGCCAGCATCCCCATTAAAACAGGGGACTCTGGGGCCAACGTCCTGACTTTC CASIPIKTGDSGANVLTF
TRBJ1-4 . TRBV20-1 few TGCAGTGCCCTTACTCGAGGGGCGAGTGAAAAACTGTTTTTT CSALTRGASEKLFF